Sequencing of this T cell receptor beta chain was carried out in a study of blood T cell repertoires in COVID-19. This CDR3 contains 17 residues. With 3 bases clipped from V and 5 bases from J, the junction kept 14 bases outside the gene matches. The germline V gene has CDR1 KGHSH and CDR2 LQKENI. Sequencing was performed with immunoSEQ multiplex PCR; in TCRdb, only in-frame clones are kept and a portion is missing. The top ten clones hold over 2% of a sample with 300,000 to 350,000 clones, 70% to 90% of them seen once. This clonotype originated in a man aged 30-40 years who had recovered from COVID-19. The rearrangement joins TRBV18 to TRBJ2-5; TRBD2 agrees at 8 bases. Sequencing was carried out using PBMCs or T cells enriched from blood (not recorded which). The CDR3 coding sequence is TGTGCCAGCTCACCCCCGCGAGGTAGCGGGGAGGCGGAGACCCAGTACTTC. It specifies CASSPPRGSGEAETQYF.